This T cell receptor beta chain was recovered during a study of shared clonotypes between healthy human individuals. Sequencing was performed with immunoSEQ multiplex PCR; in TCRdb, only in-frame clones are kept and a portion is missing. Of over a million clones in the sample, about 84% were seen once. Trimming removed 6 bases from V and 0 bases from J; junction bases left unmatched: 2. Germline CDR1 and CDR2: MNHEY and SVGAGI. CDR3 length: 15 residues. V is TRBV6-5 and J is TRBJ2-4; TRBD1 agrees at 10 bases. The sequenced sample was memory CD4+ T cells from PBMCs. Specified subset: CD45RA-negative fraction. The sequence was obtained from a man younger than 35 in good health. Some clones in this sample may be carry-over from other donors' samples. Here the CDR3 reads CASRRQGAAKNIQYF. In DNA, the CDR3 is TGTGCCAGCAGGCGACAGGGGGCAGCCAAAAACATTCAGTACTTC.